This TCR beta chain was found in a study of regulatory dendritic cells for organ transplantation. About the study: Day 6 dendritic cell cultures were stimulated with LPS.

Deletions cut 4 bases from V and 0 bases from J, with 12 bases between. The germline V gene encodes CDR1 SGHNT and CDR2 YYREEE (reference sequence). This CDR3 is 15 amino acids long. Allogeneic regulatory or mature dendritic cells were co-cultured for 4 to 6 days with CFSE-labeled sorted T cells at 1:10. General study points: Resting memory CD8+ T cells held the most alloreactive clonotypes. Mature dendritic cells appeared to drive more memory CD8+ clonal expansion than regulatory ones. The authors noted considerable between-person heterogeneity in alloreactive memory CD8+ cells.

There are a few counts of this clone. Its cognate antigen is unknown. Using immunoSEQ multiplex PCR, the repertoire was profiled, and TCRdb retains in-frame clones only, with some absent. The data contain approximately 11,000 clones, about 71% of them singletons. This receptor was identified in a human donor in good health. The sequencing input was naive CD4+ T cells from blood cultured with dendritic cells. The sample's subset: CD45RA+ naive T cells. This chain uses TRBV5-4 with TRBJ2-3; TRBD2 might be the D (7 bases). The CDR3, as DNA: TGTGCCAGCAGCCGAGGGGGGGACAGCACAGATACGCAGTATTTT. Protein: CASSRGGDSTDTQYF.